This is a list of T cell receptor beta chains from one sample in a study of blood T cell repertoires in COVID-19. Using immunoSEQ multiplex PCR, the repertoire was profiled, and TCRdb retains in-frame clones only, with some absent. Among about 180,000 clones listed, roughly three quarters were seen once. Sample: peripheral blood. These receptors were collected from a woman older than 75 with COVID-19, enrolled during active disease. Both conserved end residues are part of each CDR3. Fields, in order: J gene, CDR3 length, clone size, D gene, V gene, CDR3 protein, CDR3 DNA. D genes are given only for firm matches. Size tells how often a clone was seen (once, few, many) or the class of an expanded clone, and some rows leave it out.

J: TRBJ1-1; length: 15; size: many; D: TRBD1; V: TRBV11-3; CDR3: CASSLGGQPNTEAFF; DNA: TGTGCCAGCAGCTTAGGGGGACAGCCGAACACTGAAGCTTTCTTT
J: TRBJ2-3; length: 17; size: -; D: TRBD1; V: TRBV4-3; CDR3: CASSQGSGTVSTDTQYF; DNA: TGCGCCAGCAGCCAGGGATCCGGGACAGTGAGCACAGATACGCAGTATTTT
J: TRBJ1-3; length: 16; size: -; D: -; V: TRBV5-1; CDR3: CASSLAPVGVGNTIYF; DNA: TGCGCCAGCAGCTTGGCCCCGGTAGGGGTCGGAAACACCATATATTTT
J: TRBJ1-4; length: 15; size: once; D: TRBD1; V: TRBV5-5; CDR3: CASSLPTGGNEKLFF; DNA: TGTGCCAGCAGCTTGCCTACAGGGGGAAATGAAAAACTGTTTTTT
J: TRBJ1-1; length: 15; size: -; D: -; V: TRBV7-3; CDR3: CASSFRLRDWTEAFF; DNA: TGTGCCAGCAGCTTTCGCCTCAGGGATTGGACTGAAGCTTTCTTT
J: TRBJ1-1; length: 15; size: once; D: -; V: TRBV18; CDR3: CASSPRGEGSTEAFF; DNA: TGTGCCAGCTCACCACGGGGGGAGGGTAGCACTGAAGCTTTCTTT
J: TRBJ2-1; length: 15; size: -; D: TRBD2; V: TRBV3-1/TRBV3-2; CDR3: CASRGSGRHYNEQFF; DNA: TGTGCCAGCCGAGGCAGCGGGAGGCACTACAATGAGCAGTTCTTC
J: TRBJ1-6; length: 15; size: -; D: -; V: TRBV5-1; CDR3: CASSFAGSYNSPLHF; DNA: TGCGCCAGCAGCTTCGCGGGCTCCTATAATTCACCCCTCCACTTT
J: TRBJ2-3; length: 16; size: few; D: -; V: TRBV7-9; CDR3: CASSLVQSGWADTQYF; DNA: TGTGCCAGCAGCTTAGTTCAGTCAGGGTGGGCAGATACGCAGTATTTT
J: TRBJ1-2; length: 12; size: -; D: -; V: TRBV19; CDR3: CASSKGVYGYTF; DNA: TGTGCCAGTAGCAAAGGGGTCTATGGCTACACCTTC
J: TRBJ2-1; length: 18; size: -; D: TRBD2; V: TRBV5-1; CDR3: CASSLVPTSGGAYNEQFF; DNA: TGCGCCAGCAGCTTGGTTCCGACTAGCGGGGGGGCCTACAATGAGCAGTTCTTC
J: TRBJ2-7; length: 15; size: -; D: -; V: TRBV29-1; CDR3: CSVEEVAGGDYEQYF; DNA: TGCAGCGTTGAAGAAGTAGCAGGCGGGGACTACGAGCAGTACTTC
J: TRBJ1-5; length: 17; size: -; D: -; V: TRBV28; CDR3: CASSTRRQEYSNQPQHF; DNA: TGTGCCAGCAGTACCCGCCGACAGGAATATAGCAATCAGCCCCAGCATTTT
J: TRBJ2-3; length: 15; size: -; D: TRBD1; V: TRBV25-1; CDR3: CASSGQGALIDTQYF; DNA: TGTGCCAGCAGTGGGCAGGGGGCGCTGATAGATACGCAGTATTTT
J: TRBJ1-1; length: 17; size: -; D: TRBD1; V: TRBV2; CDR3: CATWGTPGQGWHTEAFF; DNA: TGTGCCACCTGGGGAACCCCGGGACAGGGGTGGCACACTGAAGCTTTCTTT
J: TRBJ1-3; length: 13; size: -; D: -; V: TRBV5-1; CDR3: CASTTGVGNTIYF; DNA: TGCGCCAGCACCACGGGGGTCGGAAACACCATATATTTT
J: TRBJ2-5; length: 14; size: -; D: TRBD2; V: TRBV7-2; CDR3: CASSLLAGAETQYF; DNA: TGTGCCAGCAGCTTGTTAGCGGGAGCGGAGACCCAGTACTTC
J: TRBJ1-1; length: 15; size: once; D: TRBD1; V: TRBV6-2/TRBV6-3; CDR3: CASSYPRQGAPEAFF; DNA: TGTGCCAGCAGTTACCCAAGACAGGGGGCCCCTGAAGCTTTCTTT
J: TRBJ2-5; length: 16; size: -; D: -; V: TRBV28; CDR3: CASSSRRPSDPETQYF; DNA: TGTGCCAGCAGTTCCAGGCGCCCGAGTGATCCAGAGACCCAGTACTTC
J: TRBJ2-7; length: 16; size: -; D: TRBD2; V: TRBV10-3; CDR3: CAISEAGRRGGGEQYF; DNA: TGTGCCATCAGTGAGGCAGGTAGGCGGGGGGGCGGCGAGCAGTACTTC
J: TRBJ2-2; length: 15; size: -; D: TRBD1; V: TRBV28; CDR3: CASSLFRTGIGELFF; DNA: TGTGCCAGCAGTTTATTCAGGACAGGGATCGGGGAGCTGTTTTTT
J: TRBJ2-1; length: 12; size: -; D: -; V: TRBV12-3/TRBV12-4; CDR3: CASSPPGNEQFF; DNA: TGTGCCAGCAGTCCACCGGGGAATGAGCAGTTCTTC
J: TRBJ2-7; length: 15; size: once; D: -; V: TRBV11-3; CDR3: CASSLDRRAPREQYF; DNA: TGTGCCAGCAGCTTAGATCGGCGGGCCCCTCGCGAGCAGTACTTC
J: TRBJ2-7; length: 14; size: -; D: TRBD1; V: TRBV18; CDR3: CASSPQGTAYEQYF; DNA: TGTGCCAGCTCACCACAAGGGACAGCCTACGAGCAGTACTTC
J: TRBJ2-7; length: 15; size: -; D: TRBD2; V: TRBV7-2; CDR3: CASSLASGNAYEQYF; DNA: TGTGCCAGCAGCTTGGCTAGCGGGAATGCCTACGAGCAGTACTTC
J: TRBJ2-2; length: 13; size: -; D: -; V: TRBV5-8; CDR3: CASSPRGPGELFF; DNA: TGTGCCAGCAGTCCCCGAGGGCCCGGGGAGCTGTTTTTT
J: TRBJ2-1; length: 15; size: few; D: TRBD2; V: TRBV25-1; CDR3: CASSDLAGAYNEQFF; DNA: TGTGCCAGCAGTGATCTAGCGGGAGCCTACAATGAGCAGTTCTTC
J: TRBJ2-4; length: 18; size: -; D: TRBD2; V: TRBV2; CDR3: CASGVGSGRALAKNIQYF; DNA: TGTGCCAGCGGTGTTGGTAGCGGGAGGGCCCTAGCCAAAAACATTCAGTACTTC
J: TRBJ2-7; length: 12; size: few; D: -; V: TRBV5-6; CDR3: CASSRLTGHQYF; DNA: TGTGCCAGCAGCCGTTTGACAGGCCACCAATACTTC
J: TRBJ2-1; length: 14; size: -; D: TRBD1; V: TRBV5-1; CDR3: CASSLQGAYNEQFF; DNA: TGCGCCAGCAGCTTGCAGGGGGCCTACAATGAGCAGTTCTTC
J: TRBJ1-3; length: 13; size: -; D: -; V: TRBV9; CDR3: CASSVSPGDTIYF; DNA: TGTGCCAGCAGCGTTTCACCGGGAGACACCATATATTTT
J: TRBJ2-6; length: 14; size: -; D: -; V: TRBV2; CDR3: CASNAGRGANVLTF; DNA: TGTGCCAGCAACGCAGGGCGTGGGGCCAACGTCCTGACTTTC
J: TRBJ2-7; length: 14; size: -; D: -; V: TRBV2; CDR3: CASRFDRNSYEQYF; DNA: TGTGCCAGCAGGTTTGACAGGAACTCCTACGAGCAGTACTTC
J: TRBJ2-3; length: 14; size: -; D: -; V: TRBV5-1; CDR3: CASRREAGTDTQYF; DNA: TGCGCCAGCCGGAGGGAGGCGGGCACAGATACGCAGTATTTT
J: TRBJ2-3; length: 13; size: once; D: TRBD1; V: TRBV5-1; CDR3: CASSDGQGDTQYF; DNA: TGCGCCAGCAGCGACGGACAGGGGGACACGCAGTATTTT
J: TRBJ2-5; length: 14; size: -; D: -; V: TRBV18; CDR3: CASSLWGEQETQYF; DNA: TGTGCCAGCTCACTCTGGGGGGAGCAAGAGACCCAGTACTTC
J: TRBJ1-2; length: 14; size: -; D: -; V: TRBV21-1; CDR3: CASITGDRGNGYTF; DNA: TGTGCCAGCATCACGGGGGACAGGGGAAATGGCTACACCTTC
J: TRBJ1-5; length: 13; size: -; D: TRBD1; V: TRBV2; CDR3: CASGTDSNQPQHF; DNA: TGTGCCAGCGGGACAGATAGCAATCAGCCCCAGCATTTT
J: TRBJ1-4; length: 13; size: -; D: -; V: TRBV3-1/TRBV3-2; CDR3: CASSSVLGEKLFF; DNA: TGTGCCAGCAGCTCAGTGCTCGGGGAAAAACTGTTTTTT
J: TRBJ2-7; length: 10; size: -; D: -; V: TRBV5-4; CDR3: CASSFKSQYF; DNA: TGTGCCAGCAGCTTCAAGAGCCAGTACTTC
J: TRBJ2-5; length: 15; size: -; D: -; V: TRBV18; CDR3: CASSPESGRGETQYF; DNA: TGTGCCAGCTCACCAGAATCCGGGAGAGGAGAGACCCAGTACTTC
J: TRBJ1-4; length: 16; size: -; D: TRBD1; V: TRBV5-1; CDR3: CASSLIPGQYNEKLFF; DNA: TGCGCCAGCAGCTTGATTCCGGGACAGTATAATGAAAAACTGTTTTTT
J: TRBJ2-3; length: 16; size: -; D: TRBD2; V: TRBV5-1; CDR3: CASSSIAGAGTDTQYF; DNA: TGCGCCAGCAGCTCCATAGCGGGAGCGGGCACAGATACGCAGTATTTT
J: TRBJ2-5; length: 15; size: -; D: -; V: TRBV4-2; CDR3: CASSHRPSFPETQYF; DNA: TGTGCCAGCAGCCACAGGCCTAGCTTCCCAGAGACCCAGTACTTC
J: TRBJ2-1; length: 11; size: -; D: -; V: TRBV24-1; CDR3: CATSEGTLQFF; DNA: TGTGCCACCAGTGAAGGGACACTTCAGTTCTTC
J: TRBJ2-1; length: 15; size: -; D: -; V: TRBV7-8; CDR3: CASSSPFERSNEQFF; DNA: TGTGCCAGCAGCTCCCCCTTCGAGCGTTCTAATGAGCAGTTCTTC
J: TRBJ2-3; length: 14; size: -; D: -; V: TRBV5-1; CDR3: CASSFGQGGDTQYF; DNA: TGCGCCAGCAGCTTTGGGCAGGGAGGAGATACGCAGTATTTT
J: TRBJ1-2; length: 14; size: -; D: TRBD1; V: TRBV28; CDR3: CASSFGTGLFGYTF; DNA: TGTGCCAGCAGTTTCGGGACAGGGTTGTTTGGCTACACCTTC
J: TRBJ1-1; length: 14; size: -; D: -; V: TRBV3-1/TRBV3-2; CDR3: CASSPREVNTEAFF; DNA: TGTGCCAGCAGCCCCCGGGAGGTGAACACTGAAGCTTTCTTT
J: TRBJ1-5; length: 17; size: -; D: TRBD1; V: TRBV19; CDR3: CASSFTGTGVGGQPQHF; DNA: TGTGCCAGTAGTTTCACCGGGACAGGGGTAGGGGGTCAGCCCCAGCATTTT
J: TRBJ2-5; length: 15; size: -; D: TRBD2; V: TRBV5-1; CDR3: CASSLEVREEETQYF; DNA: TGCGCCAGCAGCTTGGAAGTGCGGGAGGAAGAGACCCAGTACTTC
J: TRBJ1-2; length: 13; size: -; D: TRBD1; V: TRBV5-1; CDR3: CASSLRDRYGYTF; DNA: TGCGCCAGCAGCTTGCGGGACAGATATGGCTACACCTTC
J: TRBJ2-7; length: 14; size: -; D: -; V: TRBV6-1; CDR3: CASSDLGLSYEQYF; DNA: TGTGCCAGCAGTGATCTGGGGCTTTCCTACGAGCAGTACTTC
J: TRBJ2-5; length: 15; size: -; D: TRBD2; V: TRBV6-2/TRBV6-3; CDR3: CASSLIAGGQETQYF; DNA: TGTGCCAGCAGTTTAATAGCGGGGGGCCAAGAGACCCAGTACTTC
J: TRBJ2-2; length: 15; size: few; D: TRBD1; V: TRBV5-4; CDR3: CASSFIDRGTGELFF; DNA: TGTGCCAGCAGTTTCATTGACAGGGGGACCGGGGAGCTGTTTTTT